Below, 15 T cell receptor beta chains from the same sample are listed, as sequenced in a study of blood T cell repertoires in COVID-19. Sequencing used immunoSEQ multiplex PCR; TCRdb keeps in-frame clones, though not all of them. The sample carries about 210,000 clones, about 89% recorded once. The sequencing sample was made of peripheral blood. The receptor source for this set is a woman between 35 and 50 years old with acute or convalescent COVID-19.

The chain couples TRBV27 to TRBJ1-1; 8 positions match TRBD1. The CDR3 runs 12 residues. After removal of 6 bases from V and 7 bases from J, the junction contained 4 bases not matched to a gene. The germline V gene has CDR1 MNHEY and CDR2 SMNVEV (reference sequence). The CDR3: CASRTGVLEAFF. The CDR3, as DNA: TGTGCCAGCAGGACAGGGGTTCTTGAAGCTTTCTTT.

The rearrangement links TRBV9 to TRBJ1-6, with D tentatively TRBD1 (5 bases). This CDR3 has 22 amino acids. Per germline, CDR1 SGDLS and CDR2 YYNGEE. V was trimmed by 0 bases and J by 0 bases, leaving 25 bases between them. The CDR3 sequence: CASSVGPLGGALLSSYNSPLHF. DNA of the CDR3: TGTGCCAGCAGCGTAGGTCCCCTTGGCGGGGCCCTGCTGAGCTCCTATAATTCACCCCTCCACTTT.

This chain joins TRBV19 and TRBJ1-2; 7 positions match TRBD1. Trimming at V came to 5 bases and at J to 5 bases, leaving 14 bases not matched to a gene. The germline gives CDR1 LNHDA, CDR2 SQIVND (reference sequence). The CDR3 is 16 residues long. The CDR3 sequence: CASSPAYQGETYGYTF. In DNA, the CDR3 is TGTGCCAGTAGTCCCGCCTACCAGGGGGAGACTTATGGCTACACCTTC.

A few counts support this clone. This sequence joins TRBV6-6 and TRBJ1-2; TRBD1 agrees at 9 bases. V gave up 5 bases and J gave up 8 bases; unmatched junction bases: 0. This CDR3 is 11 amino acids long. Germline-derived CDR1 and CDR2 are MNHNY and SVGAGI (reference sequence). The CDR3 coding sequence is TGTGCCAGCAGTGGGACAGGGGGCTACACCTTC. It yields the protein CASSGTGGYTF.

This CDR3 reads CASSLDLRAARREAFF. In DNA, the CDR3 is TGTGCCAGCAGCTTAGATTTGCGGGCCGCGAGGCGTGAAGCTTTCTTT. The chain couples TRBV11-2 to TRBJ1-1; D is unclear. Germline CDR1 and CDR2: SGHAT and FQNNGV. Trimming left V 0 bases short and J 7 bases short, with 18 bases between. This CDR3 region has 16 residues.

The chain couples TRBV19 to TRBJ1-5; the D gene is possibly TRBD1 (6 bases). Germline V lookup: CDR1 LNHDA, CDR2 SQIVND (reference sequence). CDR3 size: 14 residues. Trimming shortened V by 5 bases and J by 6 bases, and 14 bases separated the two germline ends. CDR3 in amino acids: CASSVSGVGQPQHF. CDR3 DNA: TGTGCCAGTAGTGTGTCAGGGGTCGGTCAGCCCCAGCATTTT.

The rearrangement uses TRBV2 and TRBJ1-2; D not certain. V dropped 2 bases and J dropped 8 bases, with 15 bases sitting between them. This CDR3 is built from 14 residues. Germline CDR1 is SNHLY and CDR2 is FYNNEI. DNA for the CDR3: TGTGCCAGCAGTGAAAGCCGGACCTCGGGAGGCTACACCTTC. Protein product: CASSESRTSGGYTF.

The J gene is TRBJ2-7, the V gene TRBV29-1, with a tentative D call TRBD2 (5 bases). Looked up from germline, CDR1 is SQVTM and CDR2 is ANQGSEA. V shed 0 bases and J shed 4 bases, with 16 bases lying between them. This CDR3 is 15 amino acids long. The CDR3 spells CSVEDHESGGYEQYV. The CDR3 region has the DNA TGCAGCGTTGAAGATCATGAATCCGGAGGTTACGAGCAGTACGTC.

The CDR3 nucleotides are TGTGCCAGCAGATCGGACGGAGGTGGCTACACCTTC. Protein product: CASRSDGGGYTF. The chain recombines TRBV12-3 or TRBV12-4 with TRBJ1-2, with D unresolved. With 6 bases removed from V and 7 bases from J, the gap between germline ends came to 12 bases. CDR3 length: 12 amino acids.

V and J are TRBV4-1 and TRBJ1-1; D unresolved. The length of the CDR3 is 14 residues. V dropped 0 bases and J dropped 0 bases, with 5 bases sitting between them. CDR1 and CDR2 from the germline V gene are MGHRA and YSYEKL. The CDR3 nucleotides read TGCGCCAGCAGCCAAGATCAGGTGAACACTGAAGCTTTCTTT. It codes for CASSQDQVNTEAFF.

This clone has just a few counts. The chain employs TRBV4-1 and TRBJ2-1; TRBD1 is a possible D gene (6 bases). Germline assignment: CDR1 MGHRA and CDR2 YSYEKL. This CDR3 has 17 amino acids. V was shortened by 2 bases and J by 0 bases, with 14 bases between the two germline ends. The CDR3 DNA follows: TGCGCCAGCAGCCAATCCAGGGGCCCTAGCTCCTACAATGAGCAGTTCTTC. Its protein is CASSQSRGPSSYNEQFF.

This clone was seen only a few times. V usage is TRBV10-3 and J usage is TRBJ2-5; a weak D match, TRBD2 (5 bases). This CDR3 region has 14 residues. V was cut by 3 bases and J by 5 bases, with 13 bases left in between. CDR1 and CDR2 from the germline V gene are ENHRY and SYGVKD. The DNA for the CDR3 is TGTGCCATCAGTGACAATACGGGGTCGGAGACCCAGTACTTC. Translated, it gives CAISDNTGSETQYF.

The chain carries TRBV9 and TRBJ1-2; D gene unclear. V lost 0 bases and J lost 8, with 11 bases in between. This CDR3 contains 13 residues. CDR1 and CDR2 (germline): SGDLS, YYNGEE. Here the CDR3 DNA reads TGTGCCAGCAGCGTAGATACAGAGGGAGGCTACACCTTC. Its protein is CASSVDTEGGYTF.

The rearrangement uses TRBV25-1 and TRBJ1-1; the match to TRBD1 covers 10 bases. Germline loops: CDR1 MGHDK, CDR2 SYGVNS. The CDR3 is 14 residues long. With V trimmed by 4 bases and J by 4 bases, 3 bases remained unmatched. The CDR3 region has the DNA TGTGCCAGCAGTGCCGGGACAGGGGTCACTGAAGCTTTCTTT. Translating gives CASSAGTGVTEAFF.

This chain uses TRBV12-3 or TRBV12-4 with TRBJ1-4; 7 bases align to TRBD1. The CDR3 sequence is 12 residues long. Trimming at V came to 6 bases and at J to 8 bases, leaving 3 bases not matched to a gene. In DNA form, the CDR3 reads TGTGCCAGCAGCGGGGACAGCGAAAAACTGTTTTTT. This sequence encodes CASSGDSEKLFF.